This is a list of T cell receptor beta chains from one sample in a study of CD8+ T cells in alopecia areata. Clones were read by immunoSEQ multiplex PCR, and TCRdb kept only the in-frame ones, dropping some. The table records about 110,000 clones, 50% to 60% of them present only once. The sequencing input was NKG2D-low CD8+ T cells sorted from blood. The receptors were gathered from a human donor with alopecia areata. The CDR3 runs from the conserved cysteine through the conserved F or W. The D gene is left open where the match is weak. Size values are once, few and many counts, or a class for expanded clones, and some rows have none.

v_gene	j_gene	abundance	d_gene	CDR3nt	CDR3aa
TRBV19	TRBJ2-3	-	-	TGTGCCAGTATGCCGGGGCAGGACCGAAGGGATACGCAGTATTTT	CASMPGQDRRDTQYF
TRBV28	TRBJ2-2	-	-	TGTGCCAGCAGTGGACAGCCTAACACCGGGGAGCTGTTTTTT	CASSGQPNTGELFF
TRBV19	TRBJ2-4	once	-	TGTGCCAGTAGTCCCGGGACTGGCGGAAGGGGGGACATTCAGTACTTC	CASSPGTGGRGDIQYF
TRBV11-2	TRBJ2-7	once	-	TGTGCCAGCAGCTTAGGACTGGACTACGAGCAGTACTTC	CASSLGLDYEQYF
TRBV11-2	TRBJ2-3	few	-	TGTGCCAGCAGCCCAAGCACAGATACGCAGTATTTT	CASSPSTDTQYF
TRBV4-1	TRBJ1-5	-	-	TGCGCCAGCAGCCAAGAAATGCGTTTCAATCAGCCCCAGCATTTT	CASSQEMRFNQPQHF
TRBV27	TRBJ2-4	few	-	TGTGCCAGCAGCCGCGGGGCCCTAGCCAAAAACATTCAGTACTTC	CASSRGALAKNIQYF
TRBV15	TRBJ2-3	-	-	TGTGCCACCAGCAGAGAGAACCGGCCCGATACGCAGTATTTT	CATSRENRPDTQYF
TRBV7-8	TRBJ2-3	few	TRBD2	TGTGCCAGCAGCTTTAGCGGGTACACAGATACGCAGTATTTT	CASSFSGYTDTQYF
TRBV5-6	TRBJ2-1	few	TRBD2	TGTGCCAGCAGCTTGGTGGTAGCGGGCAATGAGCAGTTCTTC	CASSLVVAGNEQFF
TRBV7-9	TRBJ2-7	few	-	TGTGCCAGCAGCGCTCTTGGTTCCTACGAGCAGTACTTC	CASSALGSYEQYF
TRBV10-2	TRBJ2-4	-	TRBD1	TGCGCCAGCACAGGGGGAGAAAACATTCAGTACTTC	CASTGGENIQYF
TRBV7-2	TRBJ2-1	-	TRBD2	TGTGCCAGCAGGCTTCGGGGACTAGCGGGCCACAATGAGCAGTTCTTC	CASRLRGLAGHNEQFF
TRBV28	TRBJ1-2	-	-	TGTGCCAGCAGTTCAAGCGGCTACACCTTC	CASSSSGYTF
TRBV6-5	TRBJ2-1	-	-	TGTGCCAGCAGTATGAGCGGTGAGCAGTTCTTC	CASSMSGEQFF
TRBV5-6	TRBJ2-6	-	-	TGTGCCAGCAGCTTGGCCGGATACAGCCAGACTGGGGCCAACGTCCTGACTTTC	CASSLAGYSQTGANVLTF
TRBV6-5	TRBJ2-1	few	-	TGTGCCAGCAGTTACTCGGGCGAGACCTACAATGAGCAGTTCTTC	CASSYSGETYNEQFF
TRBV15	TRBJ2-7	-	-	TGTGCCACCAGCACAGCCGGATCCTACGAGCAGTACTTC	CATSTAGSYEQYF
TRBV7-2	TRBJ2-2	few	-	TGTGCCAGCAGCTTATACGGTGTTGGGGACCAAAACACCGGGGAGCTGTTTTTT	CASSLYGVGDQNTGELFF
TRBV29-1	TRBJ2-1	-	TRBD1	TGCAGCGTTGCCTGGGGGACAGATGAGCAGTTCTTC	CSVAWGTDEQFF
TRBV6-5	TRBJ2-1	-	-	TGTGCCAGCAGTTACGGGACGGGATTGGTTTACAATGAGCAGTTCTTC	CASSYGTGLVYNEQFF
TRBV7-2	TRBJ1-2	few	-	TGTGCCAGCAGCTTAGCCGCCCCAGGATCGAACTATGGCTACACCTTC	CASSLAAPGSNYGYTF
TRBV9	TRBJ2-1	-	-	TGTGCCAGCGAGACAAGGGCCGGCGAGCAGTTCTTC	CASETRAGEQFF
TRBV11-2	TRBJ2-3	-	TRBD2	TGTGCCAGCAGCTGGGGAGGGTCCGACACAGATACGCAGTATTTT	CASSWGGSDTDTQYF
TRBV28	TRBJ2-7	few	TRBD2	TGTGCCAGCAGTTTAGGACTAGCGACCGAGCAGTACTTC	CASSLGLATEQYF
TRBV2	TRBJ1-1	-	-	TGTGCCAGCCATGCAGGATTCATGAACACTGAAGCTTTCTTT	CASHAGFMNTEAFF
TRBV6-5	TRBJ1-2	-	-	TGTGCCAGCAGTCGCGCGGCGGGTGAGGGCTACACCTTC	CASSRAAGEGYTF
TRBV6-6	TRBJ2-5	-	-	TGTGCCAGCAGTTTGACCCTTGACAGAAACCAAGAGACCCAGTACTTC	CASSLTLDRNQETQYF
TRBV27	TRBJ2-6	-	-	TGTGCCAGCAGTTTATTGCCCCCGGGACCGGCCTCTGGGGCCAACGTCCTGACTTTC	CASSLLPPGPASGANVLTF
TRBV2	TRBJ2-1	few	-	TGTGCCAGCATGGGCAGGGGCAGGGAGCAGTTCTTC	CASMGRGREQFF
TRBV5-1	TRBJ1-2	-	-	TGCGCCAGCAGCTTGAGGGGGAAGAACGGCTACACCTTC	CASSLRGKNGYTF
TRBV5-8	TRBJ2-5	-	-	TGTGCCAGCAGCCCTTCCTACATTATACAAGAGACCCAGTACTTC	CASSPSYIIQETQYF
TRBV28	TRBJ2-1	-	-	TGTGCCAGCAGTTTTCGAGGGAGTGAGCAGTTCTTC	CASSFRGSEQFF
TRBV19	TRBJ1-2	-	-	TGTGCCAGTAGCCTAGTAGGGTCGGGAGTACACTATGGCTACACCTTC	CASSLVGSGVHYGYTF
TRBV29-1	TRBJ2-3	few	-	TGCAGCGGTGCCAGCAGCGGAAGCACAGATACGCAGTATTTT	CSGASSGSTDTQYF
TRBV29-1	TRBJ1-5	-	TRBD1	TGCAGCGCCAGGACAGGGAGTCAGCCCCAGCATTTT	CSARTGSQPQHF
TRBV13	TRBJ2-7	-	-	TGTGCCAGCAGCTCTGGTGACACAACCTACGAGCAGTACTTC	CASSSGDTTYEQYF
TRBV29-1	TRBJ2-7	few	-	TGCAGCGTTGATTCCAGCGGGTCCCAGGGCTCCTACGAGCAGTACTTC	CSVDSSGSQGSYEQYF
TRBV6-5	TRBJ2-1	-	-	TGTGCCAGCAGTTACTCTCGAGGGGGAGTGCAGTTCTTC	CASSYSRGGVQFF
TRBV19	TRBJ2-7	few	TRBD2	TGTGCCAGTAGTATCACTAGCGGGAGTTTCGACGAGCAGTACTTC	CASSITSGSFDEQYF
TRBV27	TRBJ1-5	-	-	TGTGCCAGCAGTTTGGTTGGCCAGCCCCAGCATTTT	CASSLVGQPQHF
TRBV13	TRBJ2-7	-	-	TGTGCCAGCAGCTTACCGGGACACAGATACGAGCAGTACTTC	CASSLPGHRYEQYF
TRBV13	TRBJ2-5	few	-	TGTGCCAGCAGTCAGCAGGGACCTCAAGAGACCCAGTACTTC	CASSQQGPQETQYF
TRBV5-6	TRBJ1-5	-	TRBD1	TGTGCCAGCAGCGTGACAGGGTGGTATCAGCCCCAGCATTTT	CASSVTGWYQPQHF
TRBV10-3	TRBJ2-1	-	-	TGTGCCATCAGTGATGGGGGAGGTTCCTACAATGAGCAGTTCTTC	CAISDGGGSYNEQFF
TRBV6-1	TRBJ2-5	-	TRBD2	TGTGCCAGCAGTGAATGGCTAGCGGGAGGGGAGACCCAGTACTTC	CASSEWLAGGETQYF
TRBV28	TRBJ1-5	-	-	TGTGCCAGCAGTTTTCAGGCAGGCAATCAGCCCCAGCATTTT	CASSFQAGNQPQHF
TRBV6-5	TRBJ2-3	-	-	TGTGCCAGCAGCGGTCCAGATACGCAGTATTTT	CASSGPDTQYF
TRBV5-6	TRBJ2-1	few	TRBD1	TGTGCCAGCAGCCTGGGGACAGGTAATGAGCAGTTCTTC	CASSLGTGNEQFF
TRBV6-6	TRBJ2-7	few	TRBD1	TGTGCCAGTTCAGAGGGGGCGTACGAGCAGTACTTC	CASSEGAYEQYF
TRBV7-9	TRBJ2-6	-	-	TGTGCCAGCAGCGGACTCAGGGGTGCTGGGGCCAACGTCCTGACTTTC	CASSGLRGAGANVLTF